A single TCR beta chain is shown here with its context. This entry belongs to a study of blood T cell repertoires in COVID-19. This CDR3 has 15 amino acids. Germline CDR1 LNHDA, CDR2 SQIVND (reference sequence). V lost 0 bases to trimming and J lost 1 base, with 9 bases between them. TCRdb's copy holds only in-frame clones and misses some; the assay was immunoSEQ multiplex PCR. This table has around 200,000 clones, around 82% appearing once. This clonotype originated in a man aged 45-60 years with active or convalescent COVID-19. The V and J genes are TRBV19 and TRBJ1-1; D remains ambiguous. Sequencing was carried out using peripheral blood. The CDR3 region has the DNA TGTGCCAGTAGTATAGATCGCGCAAAGAACACTGAAGCTTTCTTT. Translation: CASSIDRAKNTEAFF.